This T cell receptor (beta chain) was sequenced for a study of blood T cell repertoires in COVID-19. Study as a whole: From T cells, B-cell-depleted T cells, or PBMCs came the material, which was cDNA or gDNA.

Original processing notes: Quantification of nucleated cells was approximated via reference gene primer amplification. Data came from immunoSEQ multiplex PCR; TCRdb stores just in-frame clones and leaves some out. From that table come the V and J calls and clone size; the DNA was used to work out D and trimming. Here the sample spans 180,000 or so clones, over 70% being singletons. The V gene's germline CDR1 is LNHDA and CDR2 SQIVND (reference sequence). Trimming took off 1 base at V and 3 bases at J, with 8 bases between the two ends. This CDR3 is 14 amino acids long. This study enrolled people aged about 18 to 100 from about two dozen US geographic areas. Grouping used clinical history reported by participants in a survey and questionnaire.

The sequence was collected from a woman in her forties or fifties in a cohort exposed to, infected with or recovered from COVID-19 (not recorded which). The rearrangement uses TRBV19 and TRBJ2-3; weak D call: TRBD2 (6 bases). Sequenced: PBMCs or T cells enriched from blood (not recorded which). The DNA for the CDR3 is TGTGCCAGTAGTATAGGTCGGGAGACAGATACGCAGTATTTT. Encoded protein: CASSIGRETDTQYF.